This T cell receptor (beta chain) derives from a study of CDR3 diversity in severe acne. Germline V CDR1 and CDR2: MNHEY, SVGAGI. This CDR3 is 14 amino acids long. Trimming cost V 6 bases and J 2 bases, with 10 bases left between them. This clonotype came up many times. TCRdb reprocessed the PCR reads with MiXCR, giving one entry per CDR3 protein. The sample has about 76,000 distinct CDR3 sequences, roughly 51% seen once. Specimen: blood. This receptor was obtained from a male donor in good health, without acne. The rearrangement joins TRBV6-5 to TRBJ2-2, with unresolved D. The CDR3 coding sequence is TGTGCCAGCAGGACCAGTACAAACACCGGGGAGCTGTTTTTT. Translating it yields CASRTSTNTGELFF.